This paragraph covers one T cell receptor beta chain sequence. V was clipped by 6 bases and J by 1 base, with 11 bases between them. Per germline, CDR1 MNHEY and CDR2 SVGAGI. This CDR3 has 14 amino acids. These data originate in a study of blood T cell repertoires in COVID-19. On the study more broadly: PBMCs, B-cell-depleted T cells, or T cells were the source of the cDNA or gDNA that made up the material.

Libraries were prepared by immunoSEQ multiplex PCR; TCRdb keeps only in-frame clonotypes and omits some of them. The table shows about 180,000 clones, with roughly 77% occurring only once. Seattle's cohort entered during active infection and was followed longitudinally. What was sequenced was peripheral blood. The chain joins TRBV6-5 to TRBJ2-3; possibly TRBD2 for D (6 bases). The receptor's source is a woman at least 80 years old with COVID-19, enrolled during active disease. CDR3 protein: CASRLGLRTDTQYF. In DNA form, the CDR3 reads TGTGCCAGCAGACTCGGACTACGCACAGATACGCAGTATTTT.